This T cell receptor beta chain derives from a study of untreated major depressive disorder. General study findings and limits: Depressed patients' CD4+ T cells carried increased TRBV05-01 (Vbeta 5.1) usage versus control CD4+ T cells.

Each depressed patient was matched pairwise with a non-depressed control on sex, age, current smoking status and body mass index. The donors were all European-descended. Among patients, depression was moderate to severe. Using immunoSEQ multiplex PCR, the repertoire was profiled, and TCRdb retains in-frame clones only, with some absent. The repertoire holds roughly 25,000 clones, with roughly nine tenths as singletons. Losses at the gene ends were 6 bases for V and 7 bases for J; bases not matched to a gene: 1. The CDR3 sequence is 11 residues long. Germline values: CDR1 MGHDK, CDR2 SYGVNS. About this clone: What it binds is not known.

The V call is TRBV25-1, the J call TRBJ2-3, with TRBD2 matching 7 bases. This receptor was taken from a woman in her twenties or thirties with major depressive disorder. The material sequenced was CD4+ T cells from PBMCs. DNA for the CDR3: TGTGCCAGCAGGGGACTACATACGCAGTATTTT. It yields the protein CASRGLHTQYF.